Sequencing of this T cell receptor beta chain was carried out in a study of T cell changes during pregnancy in multiple sclerosis. The V and J ends lost 8 bases and 0 bases, in that order; junction bases with no gene match: 0. Per germline, CDR1 MNHEY and CDR2 SVGAGI. The CDR3 spans 14 residues. Some clones are missing from TCRdb's copy, which holds only in-frame ones; the method was immunoSEQ multiplex PCR. The data show approximately 32,000 clones, with roughly 87% seen just once and 10% to 13% held by the top ten. This clone was seen a single time. The chain recombines TRBV6-5 with TRBJ2-3; TRBD2 matches at 12 bases. This sequence was found in a female donor with multiple sclerosis, enrolled in a pregnancy study. The sample in question was CD8+ T cells from peripheral blood mononuclear cells, obtained in the second trimester of pregnancy. The CDR3 DNA is TGTGCCAGCGGGACTAGCGGGAGCACAGATACGCAGTATTTT. This sequence encodes CASGTSGSTDTQYF.